The 30 T cell receptor beta chains below come from one sample, sequenced in a study of T-cell reconstitution after alpha-beta-depleted transplantation in children. Library preparation (for TCRbeta) was performed with unique molecular identifiers. TCRdb processed the PCR reads anew with MiXCR; each CDR3 protein has one entry. The profile shows hundreds of thousands of distinct CDR3 sequences, under 15% of them singletons. Sequenced here: PBMCs, mostly from graft donor cells, sampled 360 days after TCRalphabeta/CD19-depleted stem cell transplant. These receptors were collected from a male patient younger than 18 who had a stem cell transplant for acute myeloid leukemia, so the T cells may come from the graft donor.

This clonotype turned up a few times. The genes are TRBV7-2 and TRBJ1-3; D is possibly TRBD1 (6 bases). The V and J ends lost 4 bases and 8 bases respectively, with 15 bases between them. The germline V gene encodes CDR1 SGHTA and CDR2 FQGNSA. This CDR3 is 14 amino acids long. The CDR3 DNA sequence: TGTGCCAGCAGCTCAGGCGGGGGGGCTGACACCATATATTTT. It encodes CASSSGGGADTIYF.

The rearrangement uses TRBV7-9 and TRBJ2-7, with D possibly TRBD1 on 6 matching bases. Germline CDR1 and CDR2: SEHNR and FQNEAQ (reference sequence). The V end lost 8 bases, the J end lost 3 bases, and 11 bases lay between the germline ends. The CDR3 sequence is 12 residues long. The DNA for the CDR3 is TGTGCCAGCCTGGGGGCCCACTACGAGCAGTACTTC. Its translation is CASLGAHYEQYF.

Only a few counts were recorded for this clonotype. This rearrangement joins TRBV12-3 or TRBV12-4 to TRBJ2-4, with no clear D. Trimming took 4 bases from V and 3 from J, leaving 10 bases between them. This CDR3 is built from 14 residues. CDR3 nucleotide sequence: TGTGCCAGCAGTTCACCCGGAATCAAAAACATTCAGTACTTC. Translation gives CASSSPGIKNIQYF.

The chain recombines TRBV7-2 with TRBJ2-2; the D is unclear. The CDR3 runs 15 residues. The germline gives CDR1 SGHTA, CDR2 FQGNSA. Trimming removed 6 bases at V and 0 bases at J, with 11 bases between. CDR3 DNA: TGTGCCAGCAGTCCCCTCCAAACGAACACCGGGGAGCTGTTTTTT. This sequence encodes CASSPLQTNTGELFF.

This clonotype was recorded a few times. The chain has TRBV18 and TRBJ1-1; TRBD1 agrees at 8 bases. The germline V gene encodes CDR1 KGHSH and CDR2 LQKENI. The ends lost 3 bases at V and 0 bases at J; junction bases unmatched: 3. The CDR3 sequence is 15 residues long. The CDR3: CASSPRDRMNTEAFF. CDR3 in DNA: TGTGCCAGCTCACCTAGGGACAGGATGAACACTGAAGCTTTCTTT.

This clonotype was picked up many times. J is TRBJ2-6 and V is TRBV28; D remains ambiguous. The CDR3 sequence is 19 residues long. V lost 1 base and J 0 bases, leaving 16 bases between the germline ends. The germline CDR1 and CDR2 sequences are MDHEN and SYDVKM. CDR3: CASSLSVRLVLSGANVLTF. The CDR3 bases are TGTGCCAGCAGTTTATCGGTCAGGCTAGTCCTCTCTGGGGCCAACGTCCTGACTTTC.

This chain joins TRBV5-1 and TRBJ1-3; D not certain. Germline V gene sequence: CDR1 SGHRS, CDR2 YFSETQ. CDR3 size: 20 residues. Trimming pared 1 base from V and 4 bases from J, leaving 27 bases between. CDR3 residues: CASSLPTSVLEGEGGNTIYF. CDR3 nucleotides: TGCGCCAGCAGCTTGCCCACCAGCGTACTGGAAGGAGAAGGGGGAAACACCATATATTTT.

This clonotype was detected only a few times. The chain links TRBV9 to TRBJ2-2, with no clear D. The CDR3 covers 18 residues. V was clipped by 1 base and J by 1 base, with 17 bases between them. The germline gives CDR1 SGDLS, CDR2 YYNGEE. Written as DNA, the CDR3 is TGTGCCAGCAGCGTAAATTTCGGCCAAATGGTGAACACCGGGGAGCTGTTTTTT. Its translation: CASSVNFGQMVNTGELFF.

This clonotype was seen only a few times. This chain links TRBV5-1 with TRBJ2-3, with D maybe TRBD2 (6 bases). The CDR3 covers 15 residues. The germline V gene has CDR1 SGHRS and CDR2 YFSETQ. Trimming removed 4 bases at V and 3 bases at J, with 15 bases between. The CDR3 loop is CASSPRRGGTDTQYF. CDR3 sequence (DNA): TGCGCCAGCAGCCCCCGGAGGGGTGGAACAGATACGCAGTATTTT.

The gene calls are TRBV12-3 or TRBV12-4 and TRBJ1-3; D gene ambiguous. This CDR3 contains 15 residues. The V end was cut by 5 bases, the J end by 0 bases, with 11 bases between. CDR3 loop: CASSRDTGSGNTIYF. CDR3 in DNA: TGTGCCAGCAGTCGTGACACGGGCTCTGGAAACACCATATATTTT.

Only a few counts were recorded for this clonotype. The chain uses TRBV27 and TRBJ2-1, with 14 positions matching TRBD2. J was trimmed by 8 bases and V by 5 bases; bases with no gene match: 5. The CDR3 runs 15 residues. The germline V gene encodes CDR1 MNHEY and CDR2 SMNVEV (reference sequence). CDR3 nucleotides: TGTGCCAGCAGTCGACTAGCGGGAGGGCCCTATGAGCAGTTCTTC. The encoded protein is CASSRLAGGPYEQFF.

This clonotype was found a few times. The chain links TRBV20-1 to TRBJ2-7, with 7 bases aligning to TRBD1. V dropped 1 base and J dropped 1; count of bases not matched to a gene: 7. The germline V gene has CDR1 DFQATT and CDR2 SNEGSKA (reference sequence). This CDR3 is 15 amino acids long. The CDR3 spells CSARVPPGQSYEQYF. The CDR3 DNA reads TGCAGTGCTAGAGTTCCGCCGGGACAGTCCTACGAGCAGTACTTC.

This clonotype came up many times. V usage is TRBV29-1 and J usage is TRBJ2-2; D uncertain. The CDR3 is 12 amino acids. Germline V gene data show CDR1 as SQVTM and CDR2 as ANQGSEA. Trimming removed 6 bases at V and 3 bases at J, with 8 bases between. CDR3 region: CSVAHYTGELFF. The DNA for the CDR3 is TGCAGCGTGGCCCATTACACCGGGGAGCTGTTTTTT.

This clonotype appeared many times. V and J are TRBV29-1 and TRBJ1-1, with 7 bases matching TRBD1. The germline V gene encodes CDR1 SQVTM and CDR2 ANQGSEA. The CDR3 extends over 13 amino acids. V lost 6 bases to trimming and J lost 4 bases; unmatched junction nucleotides: 8. The CDR3 loop reads CSVGGQVATEAFF. CDR3 bases: TGCAGCGTGGGAGGACAGGTAGCCACTGAAGCTTTCTTT.

There are a few counts of this clonotype. V gene TRBV4-2 combines with J gene TRBJ1-1, with D possibly matching TRBD1 (6 bases). The V and J ends lost 4 bases and 0 bases respectively, with 12 bases between them. The CDR3 has 15 amino acids. Germline loops: CDR1 LGHNA, CDR2 YNFKEQ. In DNA, the CDR3 is TGTGCCAGCAGCCCCCGGGGGCCCCTGAACACTGAAGCTTTCTTT. As protein: CASSPRGPLNTEAFF.

A few counts support this clonotype. V is TRBV7-2 and J is TRBJ2-3, with a tentative D call TRBD2 (6 bases). Trimming cost V 4 bases and J 2 bases, with 19 bases left between them. Per germline, CDR1 SGHTA and CDR2 FQGNSA. The CDR3 totals 17 residues. CDR3 amino acids: CASSSRAGLGDTDTQYF. In nucleotides, the CDR3 is TGTGCCAGCAGCTCCCGGGCGGGGCTAGGAGACACAGATACGCAGTATTTT.

The V call is TRBV19, the J call TRBJ1-4; 11 positions match TRBD1. Germline CDR1 and CDR2: LNHDA and SQIVND (reference sequence). Trimming took 4 bases from V and 7 from J; bases not matched to a gene: 8. The CDR3 covers 16 residues. CDR3 loop: CASSSPRTGGPEKLFF. The CDR3 DNA sequence: TGTGCCAGTAGTAGCCCGCGGACAGGGGGCCCTGAAAAACTGTTTTTT.

The sample holds many counts of this clonotype. V usage is TRBV15 and J usage is TRBJ2-1; 11 nucleotides align to TRBD2. Unmatched junction bases numbered 18, after V lost 8 bases and J lost 0 bases. Germline V gives CDR1 LNHNV, CDR2 YYDKDF (reference sequence). The CDR3 covers 20 residues. CDR3 DNA sequence: TGTGCCACCGGCCCACAAGGACTAGCGGGCACAAATAGCTCCTACAATGAGCAGTTCTTC. Translation: CATGPQGLAGTNSSYNEQFF.

This clonotype was found many times. The rearrangement uses TRBV7-9 and TRBJ2-3, with TRBD2 matching over 10 bases. CDR1 and CDR2 (germline): SEHNR, FQNEAQ (reference sequence). The CDR3 contains 16 residues. The V gene end was trimmed by 2 bases and the J gene end by 2 bases; junction bases not matched to a gene: 4. CDR3 loop: CASSLQAGGPTDTQYF. For the CDR3, the DNA is TGTGCCAGCAGCTTACAAGCGGGAGGGCCCACAGATACGCAGTATTTT.

This clonotype has at least ten counts. The chain couples TRBV11-2 to TRBJ2-1; possibly TRBD1 for D (6 bases). The germline V and J ends were trimmed by 2 bases and 0 bases, with 8 bases remaining between them. The CDR3 has 15 amino acids. Per the germline V gene, CDR1 is SGHAT and CDR2 is FQNNGV. The CDR3 protein is CASSLLQGSYNEQFF. CDR3 coding DNA: TGTGCCAGCAGCTTATTACAGGGCTCCTACAATGAGCAGTTCTTC.

V and J are TRBV3-1 and TRBJ1-5; no clear D. Germline values: CDR1 LGHDT, CDR2 YNNKEL (reference sequence). The CDR3 contains 15 residues. V lost 1 base, J lost 6 bases, and 13 bases lay in between. DNA for the CDR3: TGTGCCAGCAGCCAAGGGACCCTGAGGGCTCAGCCCCAGCATTTT. It translates to CASSQGTLRAQPQHF.

The V gene is TRBV28, the J gene TRBJ2-3; no clear D gene. Germline V lookup: CDR1 MDHEN, CDR2 SYDVKM. V was cut by 2 bases and J by 6 bases, with 9 bases left in between. This CDR3 region has 13 residues. This CDR3 reads CASSLAVGDTQYF. The CDR3 region has the DNA TGTGCCAGCAGTTTAGCGGTTGGGGATACGCAGTATTTT.

There are a few counts of this clonotype. This chain joins TRBV12-3 or TRBV12-4 and TRBJ2-1; TRBD2 is a possible D gene (7 bases). V was pared by 6 bases and J by 7 bases, with 16 bases between. The CDR3 length is 14 residues. The DNA for the CDR3 is TGTGCCAGCAGGTTTGGCAGGGGAGGGAATGAGCAGTTCTTC. Amino acids: CASRFGRGGNEQFF.

The sample holds many counts of this clonotype. V usage is TRBV29-1 and J usage is TRBJ2-7; TRBD1 is a possible D gene (6 bases). The germline CDR1 and CDR2 sequences are SQVTM and ANQGSEA. This CDR3 has 13 amino acids. Trimming cost V 6 bases and J 4 bases, with 16 bases left between them. The CDR3 sequence is CSVARDTLYEQYF. In DNA, the CDR3 is TGCAGCGTCGCCCGGGACACCTTATACGAGCAGTACTTC.

The J gene is TRBJ1-5, the V gene TRBV11-3; possible D gene TRBD1, 6 bases. The germline V and J ends were trimmed by 3 bases and 1 base, with 19 bases remaining between them. The CDR3 length is 18 residues. The germline CDR1 and CDR2 sequences are SGHNT and YENEEA. CDR3 loop: CASSLVSLQGLSNQPQHF. The CDR3 DNA reads TGTGCCAGCAGCTTGGTGTCCCTTCAGGGGTTGAGCAATCAGCCCCAGCATTTT.

In its sample, this clonotype was seen a few times. The genes are TRBV6-1 and TRBJ2-1; D perhaps matches TRBD2 (6 bases). CDR1 MNHNS and CDR2 SASEGT come from the germline V gene. The CDR3 has 17 amino acids. V lost 6 bases and J lost 7, with 25 bases in between. The CDR3 region has the DNA TGTGCCAGCAGCTCTAGCGTGGGTGGTAGCGCCCTTAATGAGCAGTTCTTC. This codes for CASSSSVGGSALNEQFF.

This clonotype was seen more than once but under ten times. This chain joins TRBV12-5 and TRBJ2-5, with D unclear. CDR1 is LGHNT and CDR2 is FRNRAP in the germline V gene. This CDR3 is 12 amino acids long. Trimming stripped 5 bases from V and 7 bases from J, with 11 bases between. CDR3 sequence reads: CASGGSVGTQYF. CDR3 bases: TGTGCTAGTGGTGGGTCTGTGGGGACCCAGTACTTC.

This clonotype showed up many times. This rearrangement joins TRBV6-2 or TRBV6-3 to TRBJ2-1, with 11 bases matching TRBD1. Germline CDR1 is MNHEY and CDR2 is SVGEGT. Trimming at V came to 3 bases and at J to 6 bases, leaving 22 bases not matched to a gene. There are 21 residues in the CDR3. The CDR3 nucleotides are TGTGCCAGCAGTTATCCCTCTAGGGACAGGGGGATAGAGTTTGGGTTCAATGAGCAGTTCTTC. It encodes CASSYPSRDRGIEFGFNEQFF.

This clonotype was counted a few times. This chain joins TRBV28 and TRBJ2-3, with a weak D call TRBD2 (5 bases). Trimming cost V 6 bases and J 9 bases, with 13 bases left between them. From germline, CDR1 is MDHEN and CDR2 SYDVKM. CDR3 length equals 12 residues. The CDR3 region is CASSPSSGTQYF. For the CDR3, the DNA is TGTGCCAGCAGCCCCTCTTCGGGGACGCAGTATTTT.

V usage is TRBV4-2 and J usage is TRBJ2-1, with a possible D match to TRBD2 (5 bases). Trimming removed 0 bases at V and 6 bases at J, with 21 bases between. The CDR3 is 18 residues long. Per germline, CDR1 LGHNA and CDR2 YNFKEQ. CDR3 in amino acids: CASSQDLSGQTVGNEQFF. CDR3 bases: TGTGCCAGCAGCCAAGATCTCAGCGGCCAAACAGTGGGCAATGAGCAGTTCTTC.